These 32 T cell receptor beta chains share one sample of origin, sequenced in a study of shared clonotypes between healthy human individuals. TCRdb keeps only in-frame clones here, not all; method: immunoSEQ multiplex PCR. Of more than 2 million clones listed, roughly 95% are singletons. Material for sequencing was naive CD4+ T cells sorted from blood. Sample subset: CD45RA+ positively selected. These receptors were taken from a man between 18 and 35 years old in good health.

CDR3 in amino acids: CASSLEGREFGTQYF. In DNA, the CDR3 is TGCGCCAGCAGCTTGGAAGGGAGGGAGTTCGGGACCCAGTACTTC. The chain uses TRBV5-1 and TRBJ2-5; 7 nucleotides match TRBD2. The germline gives CDR1 SGHRS, CDR2 YFSETQ. This CDR3 has 15 amino acids. With 0 bases clipped from V and 7 bases from J, the junction kept 9 bases outside the gene matches.

The chain carries TRBV11-2 and TRBJ1-2, with 8 bases fitting TRBD1. The CDR3 covers 14 residues. J gave up 2 bases and V 4 bases, and 3 bases lay outside the gene matches. In germline, CDR1 is SGHAT, CDR2 FQNNGV. CDR3 residues: CASSSGQGNYGYTF. The CDR3 region has the DNA TGTGCCAGCAGCTCAGGACAGGGCAACTATGGCTACACCTTC.

The chain carries TRBV15 and TRBJ2-7; no clear D. In germline, CDR1 is LNHNV, CDR2 YYDKDF (reference sequence). V dropped 4 bases and J dropped 9 bases, with 13 bases sitting between them. The CDR3 has 12 amino acids. CDR3 region: CATSTSVGGQYF. The CDR3 DNA is TGTGCCACCAGCACCTCAGTGGGTGGGCAGTACTTC.

V gene TRBV30 combines with J gene TRBJ2-5; no clear D. This CDR3 spans 12 amino acids. Germline CDR1 is GTSNPN and CDR2 is SVGIG (reference sequence). The V end lost 0 bases, the J end lost 5 bases, and 7 bases lay between the germline ends. CDR3 sequence reads: CAWSVASETQYF. CDR3 DNA: TGTGCCTGGAGTGTAGCTTCGGAGACCCAGTACTTC.

The chain combines TRBV5-1 with TRBJ1-1; weak D call: TRBD1 (6 bases). CDR3 size: 14 residues. Germline V gene lookup returns CDR1 SGHRS and CDR2 YFSETQ. V was trimmed by 3 bases and J by 3 bases, leaving 12 bases between them. The CDR3 region has the DNA TGCGCCAGCAGCTCCCAGGGGAGTGACACTGAAGCTTTCTTT. Amino acids: CASSSQGSDTEAFF.

This sequence joins TRBV6-1 and TRBJ1-6, with TRBD1 as a possible D gene (6 bases). Germline V lookup: CDR1 MNHNS, CDR2 SASEGT. CDR3 length: 12 amino acids. Trimming removed 4 bases at V and 18 bases at J, with 16 bases between. This chain's CDR3 is CASSADRHKDHF. The CDR3 region has the DNA TGTGCCAGCAGTGCTGACAGGCACAAGGACCACTTT.

V gene TRBV7-2 combines with J gene TRBJ1-1, with no clear D. The V gene's germline CDR1 is SGHTA and CDR2 FQGNSA. Trimming left V 8 bases short and J 1 base short, with 11 bases between. CDR3 length: 13 amino acids. This CDR3 reads CASQRTGNTEAFF. In nucleotides, the CDR3 is TGTGCCAGCCAGAGGACGGGGAACACTGAAGCTTTCTTT.

The rearrangement joins TRBV6-1 to TRBJ2-2; D is perhaps TRBD1 (5 bases). Trimming took 9 bases from V and 4 from J, leaving 9 bases between them. Germline V lookup: CDR1 MNHNS, CDR2 SASEGT. The length of the CDR3 is 12 residues. DNA of the CDR3: TGTGCCAGTGACAGACCCACCGGGGAGCTGTTTTTT. As protein: CASDRPTGELFF.

For the CDR3, the DNA is TGTGCCAGCAGCCCCGGCGGCCAGTATAGCAATCAGCCCCAGCATTTT. This codes for CASSPGGQYSNQPQHF. The chain is built from TRBV28 and TRBJ1-5; D gene ambiguous. Germline V gene data show CDR1 as MDHEN and CDR2 as SYDVKM. There are 16 residues in the CDR3. The ends were cut back, 6 bases at V and 0 bases at J, with 15 bases in the middle.

The CDR3 region is CASRPREADTQYF. Written as DNA, the CDR3 is TGTGCCAGCCGTCCGCGGGAAGCAGATACGCAGTATTTT. This sequence joins TRBV9 and TRBJ2-3; D is possibly TRBD2 (6 bases). Trimming shortened V by 7 bases and J by 4 bases, and 13 bases separated the two germline ends. The CDR3 runs 13 residues. Germline V gene data show CDR1 as SGDLS and CDR2 as YYNGEE.

Turning to this clone: Different DNA sequences within this sample yield the same CDR3. CDR3: CASSSQGSTDTQYF. The CDR3 DNA follows: TGTGCCAGCAGTTCGCAGGGTAGCACAGATACGCAGTATTTT. The chain recombines TRBV28 with TRBJ2-3, with a tentative D call TRBD1 (5 bases). The CDR3 runs 14 residues. Trimming removed 4 bases from V and 0 bases from J, with 8 bases in between. Germline V gene sequence: CDR1 MDHEN, CDR2 SYDVKM. Based on the CDR3 plus reference TRBV28 and TRBJ2-3, the full variable domain is DVKVTQSSRYLVKRTGEKVFLECVQDMDHENMFWYRQDPGLGLRLIYFSYDVKMKEKGDIPEGYSVSREKKERFSLILESASTNQTSMYLCASSSQGSTDTQYFGPGTRLTVL.

The rearrangement joins TRBV6-5 to TRBJ1-6; D is possibly TRBD1 (5 bases). The CDR3 loop spans 13 amino acids. With 4 bases removed from V and 6 bases from J, the gap between germline ends came to 7 bases. Germline CDR1 reads MNHEY; CDR2 reads SVGAGI. The CDR3 is CASSFRANSPLHF. The CDR3 DNA reads TGTGCCAGCAGTTTCAGGGCTAATTCACCCCTCCACTTT.

The chain employs TRBV30 and TRBJ1-3; D gene ambiguous. With 4 bases removed from V and 0 bases from J, the gap between germline ends came to 13 bases. Germline V gene data show CDR1 as GTSNPN and CDR2 as SVGIG (reference sequence). The CDR3 is 15 amino acids. In DNA form, the CDR3 reads TGTGCCTGGACGCACGGCGATGTCTCTGGAAACACCATATATTTT. Encoded protein: CAWTHGDVSGNTIYF.

The J gene is TRBJ2-3, the V gene TRBV10-3; 10 bases map to TRBD2. The V and J ends lost 5 bases and 2 bases, in that order; junction bases with no gene match: 7. Germline V CDR1 and CDR2: ENHRY, SYGVKD. This CDR3 comprises 16 residues. CDR3 protein: CAISYIAGGATDTQYF. The DNA for the CDR3 is TGTGCCATCAGTTATATAGCGGGAGGAGCCACAGATACGCAGTATTTT.

The chain recombines TRBV7-9 with TRBJ1-1; the D gene is possibly TRBD1 (5 bases). V was pared by 5 bases and J by 9 bases, with 13 bases between. The CDR3 is made up of 12 amino acids. Germline V gives CDR1 SEHNR, CDR2 FQNEAQ (reference sequence). The CDR3 DNA reads as TGTGCCAGCAGCCCGGGGCTTGGTAAAGCTTTCTTT. Encoded protein: CASSPGLGKAFF. The whole variable domain, filled in from reference TRBV7-9 and TRBJ1-1, reads DTGVSQNPRHKITKRGQNVTFRCDPISEHNRLYWYRQTLGQGPEFLTYFQNEAQLEKSRLLSDRFSAERPKGSFSTLEIQRTEQGDSAMYLCASSPGLGKAFFGQGTRLTVV.

The V and J genes are TRBV28 and TRBJ2-2, with D possibly matching TRBD2 (6 bases). CDR3 size: 15 residues. CDR1 is MDHEN and CDR2 is SYDVKM in the germline V gene. V lost 3 bases to trimming and J lost 6 bases, with 14 bases between them. The CDR3 nucleotides are TGTGCCAGCAGTTTTTCCGGACTAAGGGCCGGGGAGCTGTTTTTT. Protein product: CASSFSGLRAGELFF.

This clone showed up just once. The chain combines TRBV2 with TRBJ2-7; 7 bases map to TRBD1. The germline gives CDR1 SNHLY, CDR2 FYNNEI. CDR3 length: 14 residues. Trimming at V came to 4 bases and at J to 4 bases, leaving 7 bases not matched to a gene. CDR3 sequence: CASSVVTGTYEQYF. For the CDR3, the DNA is TGTGCCAGCAGTGTTGTGACAGGGACGTACGAGCAGTACTTC.

V usage is TRBV28 and J usage is TRBJ1-6; D is undetermined. This CDR3 is 17 amino acids long. Between the trimmed V and J ends, which lost 6 bases and 4 bases, there was a span of 19 bases. Germline V gives CDR1 MDHEN, CDR2 SYDVKM. The CDR3 spells CASSAPTQLLYNSPLHF. As DNA, the CDR3 is TGTGCCAGCAGCGCCCCCACACAGTTATTGTATAATTCACCCCTCCACTTT.

This clone was seen just once. The V call is TRBV7-9, the J call TRBJ1-2; the D is unclear. Germline CDR1 and CDR2: SEHNR and FQNEAQ (reference sequence). The V gene lost 5 bases and the J gene lost 8 bases, with 21 bases spanning the gap. The CDR3 is made up of 15 amino acids. The CDR3 region is CASSGNGGISRGYTF. CDR3 sequence (DNA): TGTGCCAGCAGCGGAAATGGCGGGATCTCAAGGGGCTACACCTTC.

The CDR3 DNA reads as TGTGCCTGGGCGCCGACAGGGGGAAGGGCTGAAGCTTTCTTT. This codes for CAWAPTGGRAEAFF. The gene calls are TRBV30 and TRBJ1-1; 9 bases map to TRBD1. Germline CDR1 is GTSNPN and CDR2 is SVGIG (reference sequence). This CDR3 is 14 amino acids long. The J segment lost 6 bases and the V segment lost 5 bases, leaving 10 bases of the junction unmatched.

This chain joins TRBV7-8 and TRBJ1-1; 8 bases are a match to TRBD1. The CDR3 has 14 amino acids. V shed 4 bases, J shed 7 bases, and the junction held 8 bases outside the gene matches. Looked up from germline, CDR1 is SGHVS and CDR2 is FQNEAQ. Here the CDR3 reads CASSSHQGAGEAFF. CDR3 bases: TGTGCCAGCAGCTCGCACCAGGGGGCCGGTGAAGCTTTCTTT. The entire variable domain, with the rest obtained from reference TRBV7-8 and TRBJ1-1, is as follows: GAGVSQSPRYKVAKRGQDVALRCDPISGHVSLFWYQQALGQGPEFLTYFQNEAQLDKSGLPSDRFFAERPEGSVSTLKIQRTQQEDSAVYLCASSSHQGAGEAFFGQGTRLTVV.

V and J are TRBV2 and TRBJ2-2; 7 bases fit TRBD1. V lost 4 bases to trimming and J lost 5 bases; unmatched junction nucleotides: 7. Looked up from germline, CDR1 is SNHLY and CDR2 is FYNNEI. CDR3 length: 15 amino acids. CDR3 bases: TGTGCCAGCAGTGGGGGACAGAGGGGGACCGGGGAGCTGTTTTTT. Amino acid sequence: CASSGGQRGTGELFF.

CDR3 residues: CASSTQGSNSPLHF. The CDR3 coding sequence is TGTGCCAGCAGTACCCAGGGCTCGAATTCACCCCTCCACTTT. V and J are TRBV7-6 and TRBJ1-6, with D possibly being TRBD1 (5 bases). Germline V gene data show CDR1 as SGHVS and CDR2 as FNYEAQ. V gave up 6 bases and J gave up 7 bases, with 13 bases separating them. The CDR3 is 14 amino acids.

The rearrangement uses TRBV6-1 and TRBJ2-7; no clear D gene. Trimming stripped 2 bases from V and 0 bases from J, with 11 bases between. Germline assignment: CDR1 MNHNS and CDR2 SASEGT. The CDR3 length is 15 residues. CDR3 nucleotides: TGTGCCAGCAGTGAATTACTGGGAACCTCCTACGAGCAGTACTTC. The encoded protein is CASSELLGTSYEQYF.

V is TRBV5-1 and J is TRBJ2-3; TRBD2 might be the D (7 bases). Trimming pared 7 bases from V and 2 bases from J, leaving 20 bases between. The CDR3 has 16 residues. Germline CDR1 SGHRS, CDR2 YFSETQ. The CDR3 coding sequence is TGCGCCAGCTGCCCCCTCGCGGGGGCCCCCACAGATACGCAGTATTTT. It encodes CASCPLAGAPTDTQYF.

Concerning this clone: Other DNA sequences within the sample encode an identical CDR3. This chain uses TRBV28 with TRBJ1-2; D gene ambiguous. V shed 5 bases and J shed 8 bases, with 12 bases lying between them. The CDR3 totals 12 residues. Germline CDR1 and CDR2: MDHEN and SYDVKM. The CDR3 loop is CASSLSLGGYTF. CDR3 nucleotides: TGTGCCAGCAGTCTCTCATTAGGGGGCTACACCTTC.

Notes on this clone: This sample includes further DNA sequences coding for the same CDR3. The chain employs TRBV28 and TRBJ2-2; D gene uncertain. V lost 5 bases and J 4 bases, leaving 5 bases between the germline ends. CDR1 is MDHEN, CDR2 SYDVKM, per germline. The CDR3 covers 12 residues. CDR3 sequence reads: CASSTFTGELFF. CDR3 DNA: TGTGCCAGCAGTACATTCACCGGGGAGCTGTTTTTT.

The rearrangement uses TRBV7-2 and TRBJ2-2; D is undetermined. Trimming took off 5 bases at V and 3 bases at J, with 4 bases between the two ends. CDR1 and CDR2 from the germline V gene are SGHTA and FQGNSA. This CDR3 has 12 residues. CDR3 coding DNA: TGTGCCAGCAGCCGATACACCGGGGAGCTGTTTTTT. It translates to CASSRYTGELFF.

This chain links TRBV5-4 with TRBJ2-5; D uncertain. Trimming left V 1 base short and J 0 bases short, with 10 bases between. This CDR3 is 15 amino acids long. The germline CDR1 and CDR2 sequences are SGHNT and YYREEE (reference sequence). CDR3 sequence: CASSLTRSYQETQYF. The CDR3 DNA reads as TGTGCCAGCAGCTTGACACGGAGCTACCAAGAGACCCAGTACTTC.

The V and J genes are TRBV6-1 and TRBJ1-2; 12 nucleotides match TRBD1. The germline gives CDR1 MNHNS, CDR2 SASEGT. The CDR3 totals 14 residues. After removal of 3 bases from V and 8 bases from J, the junction contained 4 bases not matched to a gene. This CDR3 reads CASSEGQGAWGYTF. For the CDR3, the DNA is TGTGCCAGCAGTGAGGGACAGGGGGCCTGGGGCTACACCTTC.

The rearrangement joins TRBV7-6 to TRBJ1-6; maybe TRBD1 (5 bases). Germline lookup yields CDR1 SGHVS and CDR2 FNYEAQ. The CDR3 has 13 amino acids. V gave up 2 bases and J gave up 10 bases, with 9 bases separating them. CDR3 in DNA: TGTGCCAGCAGCTTAAATTGGGACTCACCCCTCCACTTT. Encoded protein: CASSLNWDSPLHF. The full variable domain, rest sourced from reference TRBV7-6 and TRBJ1-6, is GAGVSQSPRYKVTKRGQDVALRCDPISGHVSLYWYRQALGQGPEFLTYFNYEAQQDKSGLPNDRFSAERPEGSISTLTIQRTEQRDSAMYRCASSLNWDSPLHFGNGTRLTVT.

The gene calls are TRBV28 and TRBJ1-5; no clear D. CDR3 size: 14 residues. CDR1 is MDHEN, CDR2 SYDVKM, per germline. Between the trimmed V and J ends, which lost 2 bases and 3 bases, there was a span of 8 bases. CDR3 sequence (DNA): TGTGCCAGCAGTTTAGCAACAGTCAATCAGCCCCAGCATTTT. As protein: CASSLATVNQPQHF.